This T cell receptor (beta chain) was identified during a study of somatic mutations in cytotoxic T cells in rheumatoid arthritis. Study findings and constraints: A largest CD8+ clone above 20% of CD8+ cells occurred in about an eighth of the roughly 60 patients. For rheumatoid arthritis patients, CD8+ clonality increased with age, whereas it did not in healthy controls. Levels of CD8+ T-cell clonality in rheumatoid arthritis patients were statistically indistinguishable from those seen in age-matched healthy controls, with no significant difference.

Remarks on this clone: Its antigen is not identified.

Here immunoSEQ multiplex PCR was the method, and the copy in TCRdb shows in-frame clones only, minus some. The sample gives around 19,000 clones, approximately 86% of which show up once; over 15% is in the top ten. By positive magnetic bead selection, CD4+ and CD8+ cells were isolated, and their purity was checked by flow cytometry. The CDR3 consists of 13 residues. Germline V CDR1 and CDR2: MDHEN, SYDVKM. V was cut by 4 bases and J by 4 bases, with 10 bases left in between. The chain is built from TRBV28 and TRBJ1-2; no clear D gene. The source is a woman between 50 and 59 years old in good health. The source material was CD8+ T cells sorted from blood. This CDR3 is CASSSLVAYGYTF. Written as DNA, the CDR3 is TGTGCCAGCAGTTCGTTGGTGGCCTATGGCTACACCTTC.